This T cell receptor beta chain emerged from a study of blood T cell repertoires in COVID-19. Study in general: From T cells, B-cell-depleted T cells, or PBMCs came the material, which was cDNA or gDNA.

Per the study methods: The assay estimated nucleated cells by amplifying reference gene primers. Measured with immunoSEQ multiplex PCR; TCRdb has only the in-frame clones, and not every one. That table furnishes V, J and clone size, whereas the DNA furnished D and trimming. The table records approximately 190,000 clones, around 85% of them present only once. The source material was peripheral blood. The sequence derives from a man in his 70s with active or convalescent COVID-19.

CDR3 DNA sequence: TGCGCCAGCAGGTCTGGTAGCTCCTACGAGCAGTACTTC. This gives the protein CASRSGSSYEQYF. This chain links TRBV10-2 with TRBJ2-7; D unresolved. V lost 6 bases and J lost 0, with 9 bases in between. Germline values: CDR1 WSHSY, CDR2 SAAADI. The CDR3 contains 13 residues.